This T cell receptor beta chain was identified in a study of identical twins (dated by TCRdb to the mid-2010s). Describing the broader study: The study deep-sequenced TCR alpha and beta repertoires from monozygotic twins, unrelated adults of various ages and cord blood to test whether fetal clonotypes persist. To rule out contamination, replicate twin experiments were performed at different times with different library preparation protocols.

Concerning this clonotype: Its antigen is not yet known. No qualities accompany the bases; no much larger clone lies one base away.

At the junction V is shortened by 4 bases and J by 3 bases; bases outside the gene matches: 4. From the cysteine up to the phenylalanine, the CDR3 has a length of 14 residues. Only the CDR3 DNA is retained, 42 bases long and in frame from the first base. The method behind the library was 5' RACE. Sequencing took place on an Illumina HiSeq 2000. A universal primer binding site was introduced by template switching, and a unique molecular identifier was present in the final cDNA, enabling accurate counting of TCR cDNA molecules. First-strand cDNA for TCR alpha and beta chains was synthesized from specific primers in the conserved constant-segment region. To control for contamination, every cDNA library carried two barcodes: a SMART-Mk sample barcode plus Illumina barcodes. TruSeq adapter sequences and Illumina sample barcodes were added in two successive PCR steps. TCR alpha and beta cDNA libraries were sequenced on the Illumina HiSeq platform with custom primers. The authors' analysis ran thus. MiGEC processed the raw reads to extract unique molecular identifiers, while MiXCR was used to determine the CDR3 positions. Recombination models were inferred per individual with the repgenHMM and IGoR tools using an EM algorithm. The tcR package in R was used for shared clonotype analysis, with sharing normalized by the product of cloneset sizes. Out-of-frame nonproductive sequences were analyzed to study raw recombination free of thymic and clonal selection effects. TCRdb reprocessed the public reads (quality trimming at Q25 with fastp, clone calling with MiXCR) and kept in-frame beta chains. CDR3 protein duplicates are merged, each entry listing the most common genes and DNA. The V and J calls, along with clone size, are taken from TCRdb and not from the paper's own processing. This sample has roughly 540,000 distinct CDR3 sequences in its table, and roughly 21% of those were observed once. Clones ranked in the top ten supply around 0.9% of the sample.

All donors were healthy Caucasians. Three pairs of female monozygotic twins, all aged about 18 to 29 years, made up the twin cohort. Positive isolation kits from Invitrogen were used to isolate the CD4+ and CD8+ T cell populations. Overall results and qualifications from the work: Excess twin sharing in beta out-of-frame sequences was weaker because fewer shared sequences lowered the signal-to-noise ratio. Conclusions relied on cross-sectional statistical analysis, since the same donors could not be followed over many years. Compared with coincidental sharing between unrelated individuals, out-of-frame TCR alpha sequences shared between twins showed an excess of sequences with low generation probability. Abundant cord blood beta clonotypes had fewer insertions, young adult naive repertoires showed a similar but weaker trend, and memory repertoires showed no such trend. In monozygotic twins, out-of-frame TCR alpha sharing was systematically underestimated by recombination models, although the models agreed with sharing between unrelated individuals. Zero-insertion analyses could be partly confounded by invariant T cells such as MAIT and iNKT, though diverse VJ usage argued against such confounding for most clonotypes.

This sample was shared with a second study, whose subject was T cells expressing NK-cell markers. The second study, in turn, reports: In sorted CD3+CD56+NKG2C+, CD3+CD56+NKG2C- and CD3+CD56-NKG2C+ T-cell subsets from several donors, TCR beta-chain repertoires were profiled. Among the eight sequenced donors, only one was HCMV-seronegative, while the other seven were HCMV-seropositive. In several experiments an anti-gammadeltaTCR antibody was added to restrict sorting to alphabetaTCR-expressing T cells. In six donors, the dominant CD3+CD56+NKG2C+ clonotypes were found to rank among the top 10 CD8+ clonotypes and to make up 1.0-7.0% of CD8+ T cells. Those dominant clonotypes were again the most abundant among CD3+CD56-NKG2C+ cells in four donors, at about 25-60.1%. Whether the expanded NKG2C-expressing T cell clones were specific for HCMV antigens remained unclear. Randomly selected healthy volunteers, three men and five women, were used as the eight sequenced donors. To determine HCMV serostatus, a commercial ELISA kit was used to detect HCMV-specific IgG in serum. Reads were demultiplexed and grouped by UMI with MIGEC, and clonotypes were assembled and quantified with MiTCR. To exclude erroneous sequences, any TCR cDNA sequence not supported by at least two reads was discarded. The tcR package was used for downstream repertoire analysis, with clonotypes matched between fractions based on CDR3 nucleotide sequence plus V segment. VDJmatch was used to annotate antigen specificity against VDJdb, with one amino acid substitution allowed in CDR3.

The V and J segments used are TRBV12-3 or TRBV12-4 and TRBJ2-7, and 9 junctional nucleotides match TRBD1. The receptor comes from a woman under 30 in good health. The sequenced sample was CD4+ T cells sorted from blood. The CDR3: CASSWKDRGYEQYF. The DNA sequence reads TGTGCCAGCAGTTGGAAGGACAGGGGCTACGAGCAGTACTTC.